Shown below are 20 T cell receptor beta chains from a single sample sequenced in a study of T cell responses to AZD1222 COVID-19 vaccine. The assay was immunoSEQ multiplex PCR, and TCRdb's table has in-frame clones only and misses some. The sample consists of roughly 100,000 clones, roughly 85% of them appearing once. Sequencing was performed on peripheral blood, taken 28 days after the second AZD1222 dose. The receptors were sampled from an adult who received the AZD1222 COVID-19 vaccine.

The CDR3 DNA follows: TGTGCCAGCAGCGAATTGGGGGGCAGAAATGAGCAGTTCTTC. It encodes CASSELGGRNEQFF. This chain links TRBV11-2 with TRBJ2-1; D is tentatively TRBD1 or TRBD2 (6 bases each). CDR1 and CDR2 (germline): SGHAT, FQNNGV. The V end lost 5 bases, the J end lost 7 bases, and 15 bases lay between the germline ends. The CDR3 has 14 residues.

Turning to this clone: Other DNA sequences from this sample encode an identical CDR3 as well. The genes are TRBV2 and TRBJ1-5; 7 bases fit TRBD1. The V and J ends lost 2 bases and 5 bases, in that order; junction bases with no gene match: 3. Germline V lookup: CDR1 SNHLY, CDR2 FYNNEI. The CDR3 sequence is 14 residues long. The DNA of the CDR3 is TGTGCCAGCAGTGAACAAGGGGGCGATCAGCCCCAGCATTTT. Residues: CASSEQGGDQPQHF.

This clone was counted between two and nine times. The rearrangement joins TRBV5-4 to TRBJ1-2; TRBD1 might be the D (5 bases). With 5 bases removed from V and 7 bases from J, the gap between germline ends came to 9 bases. The germline gives CDR1 SGHNT, CDR2 YYREEE (reference sequence). The CDR3 sequence is 11 residues long. The DNA for the CDR3 is TGTGCCAGCAGTCCAGGGTTTGGCTACACCTTC. Translating it yields CASSPGFGYTF.

The chain couples TRBV5-1 to TRBJ2-7; D is unclear. Trimming removed 4 bases at V and 6 bases at J, with 20 bases between. Germline V CDR1 and CDR2: SGHRS, YFSETQ. The CDR3 is made up of 15 amino acids. The DNA of the CDR3 is TGCGCCAGCAGCCCAGCGAGCATAGGGATTCTCGAGCAGTACTTC. This gives the protein CASSPASIGILEQYF.

In this sample, this clone turned up many times. The chain recombines TRBV19 with TRBJ2-2, with 14 bases fitting TRBD2. CDR3 length: 16 residues. With V trimmed by 4 bases and J by 5 bases, 3 bases remained unmatched. Germline CDR1 reads LNHDA; CDR2 reads SQIVND (reference sequence). The CDR3 is CASSTGLAGVTGELFF. CDR3 coding DNA: TGTGCCAGTAGTACGGGACTAGCGGGAGTTACCGGGGAGCTGTTTTTT.

The genes are TRBV9 and TRBJ2-7; 8 positions agree with TRBD1. Unmatched junction bases numbered 8, after V lost 3 bases and J lost 3 bases. CDR3 size: 15 residues. Germline V gene lookup returns CDR1 SGDLS and CDR2 YYNGEE. This chain's CDR3 is CASSGSGQEIYEQYF. For the CDR3, the DNA is TGTGCCAGCAGCGGCTCGGGACAGGAGATCTACGAGCAGTACTTC.

The chain carries TRBV5-4 and TRBJ1-1, with D tentatively TRBD1 (5 bases). The V end was cut by 2 bases, the J end by 1 base, with 15 bases between. Germline loops: CDR1 SGHNT, CDR2 YYREEE (reference sequence). There are 16 residues in the CDR3. CDR3 region: CASSLKVGRENTEAFF. The CDR3 DNA reads as TGTGCCAGCAGCTTAAAAGTGGGACGGGAGAACACTGAAGCTTTCTTT.

This sequence joins TRBV28 and TRBJ2-5, with no clear D. CDR1 and CDR2 from the germline V gene are MDHEN and SYDVKM. CDR3 length equals 15 residues. V lost 4 bases, J lost 2 bases, and 14 bases lay in between. The CDR3 here is CASSSFGRVQETQYF. For the CDR3, the DNA is TGTGCCAGCAGTTCTTTCGGCCGGGTACAAGAGACCCAGTACTTC.

The chain combines TRBV5-1 with TRBJ2-1; tentative D call: TRBD2 (5 bases). Trimming shortened V by 3 bases and J by 0 bases, and 10 bases separated the two germline ends. CDR3 length: 15 amino acids. CDR1 is SGHRS, CDR2 YFSETQ, per germline. This CDR3 reads CASSSPTNSYNEQFF. For the CDR3, the DNA is TGCGCCAGCAGCTCCCCGACTAACTCCTACAATGAGCAGTTCTTC.

A few counts support this clone. The V and J genes are TRBV4-1 and TRBJ1-2; 7 bases align to TRBD1. The CDR3 extends over 16 amino acids. CDR1 and CDR2 (germline): MGHRA, YSYEKL. With 1 base clipped from V and 2 bases from J, the junction kept 7 bases outside the gene matches. CDR3 DNA sequence: TGCGCCAGCAGCCAAGTTGGGCAGGGGGAGAACTATGGCTACACCTTC. Its protein is CASSQVGQGENYGYTF.

The V gene is TRBV7-2, the J gene TRBJ2-2; either TRBD1 or TRBD2 may fit D (5 bases each). Trimming took 1 base from V and 8 from J, leaving 14 bases between them. This CDR3 has 15 residues. Germline CDR1 reads SGHTA; CDR2 reads FQGNSA. As DNA, the CDR3 is TGTGCCAGCAGCTTAGGAGGGACCCCTATTGGGGAGCTGTTTTTT. Its translation is CASSLGGTPIGELFF.

The rearrangement joins TRBV7-8 to TRBJ2-1; D ambiguous. The ends were cut back, 5 bases at V and 3 bases at J, with 5 bases in the middle. The germline CDR1 and CDR2 sequences are SGHVS and FQNEAQ. CDR3 size: 12 residues. In nucleotides, the CDR3 is TGTGCCAGCAGCCCTGGCTACAATGAGCAGTTCTTC. Residues: CASSPGYNEQFF.

This chain links TRBV7-2 with TRBJ2-3; unclear D gene. Germline V gene data show CDR1 as SGHTA and CDR2 as FQGNSA. The CDR3 loop spans 12 amino acids. The V end was cut by 3 bases, the J end by 7 bases, with 8 bases between. In nucleotides, the CDR3 is TGTGCCAGCAGCTTGTCCGACTATACGCAGTATTTT. It translates to CASSLSDYTQYF.

Only a few counts were recorded for this clone. The V and J genes are TRBV10-3 and TRBJ2-7, with 8 nucleotides matching TRBD1. CDR1 and CDR2 from the germline V gene are ENHRY and SYGVKD. V shed 2 bases and J 2 bases; nucleotides not matched to a gene: 2. There are 14 residues in the CDR3. The CDR3 region is CAISEQTGAYEQYF. The CDR3 nucleotides are TGTGCCATCAGTGAGCAGACAGGGGCCTACGAGCAGTACTTC.

This clone was observed a single time. This chain joins TRBV12-3 or TRBV12-4 and TRBJ1-2; 7 bases match TRBD1. The ends lost 6 bases at V and 8 bases at J; junction bases unmatched: 9. This CDR3 is built from 13 residues. In DNA, the CDR3 is TGTGCCAGCAGCCAGACAGGGTTGGAGGGCTACACCTTC. Protein product: CASSQTGLEGYTF.

V usage is TRBV11-2 and J usage is TRBJ1-3; D is unclear. The length of the CDR3 is 15 residues. Trimming cost V 5 bases and J 0 bases, with 11 bases left between them. CDR1 and CDR2 from the germline V gene are SGHAT and FQNNGV. CDR3 protein: CASSVDGISGNTIYF. As DNA, the CDR3 is TGTGCCAGCAGCGTGGACGGGATCTCTGGAAACACCATATATTTT.

The chain recombines TRBV5-5 with TRBJ1-2; D unresolved. The germline V gene has CDR1 SGHKS and CDR2 YYEKEE (reference sequence). V was shortened by 0 bases and J by 0 bases, with 9 bases between the two germline ends. The CDR3 extends over 15 amino acids. The CDR3 DNA follows: TGTGCCAGCAGCTTGGGTCCGGGCCCTAACTATGGCTACACCTTC. Translated: CASSLGPGPNYGYTF.

The V call is TRBV2, the J call TRBJ1-1, with D possibly matching TRBD1 (5 bases). The CDR3 has 15 amino acids. CDR1 is SNHLY, CDR2 FYNNEI, per germline. The germline V and J ends were trimmed by 3 bases and 5 bases, with 16 bases remaining between them. CDR3 DNA sequence: TGTGCCAGCAGTGATTATGGAAGTGAGGGGACTGAAGCTTTCTTT. This gives the protein CASSDYGSEGTEAFF.

The rearrangement joins TRBV5-4 to TRBJ2-5, with 8 bases aligning to TRBD1. The germline V gene encodes CDR1 SGHNT and CDR2 YYREEE (reference sequence). Losses at the gene ends were 1 base for V and 5 bases for J; bases not matched to a gene: 13. The CDR3 contains 17 residues. The CDR3 region is CASSLYPDRVHQETQYF. The CDR3 nucleotides read TGTGCCAGCAGCTTGTACCCGGACAGGGTACATCAGGAGACCCAGTACTTC.

The V and J genes are TRBV28 and TRBJ1-1, with D possibly TRBD1 on 6 matching bases. With 6 bases removed from V and 10 bases from J, the gap between germline ends came to 12 bases. The length of the CDR3 is 11 residues. The germline CDR1 and CDR2 sequences are MDHEN and SYDVKM. CDR3 amino acids: CASRLRDTAFF. In nucleotides, the CDR3 is TGTGCCAGCAGACTCCGGGACACAGCTTTCTTT.